Shown below are 21 T cell receptor beta chains from a single sample sequenced in a study of blood T cell repertoires in COVID-19 (dated by TCRdb to between 2020 and 2021). Libraries were made using the immunoSEQ multiplex PCR assay. TCRdb took this table from immuneACCESS and kept in-frame rearrangements with V and J called. Such tables lack part of the clones; where checked against another copy, unresolved V genes explain under half of the gap, and the rest is unexplained. The sample profile shows 350,000 to 400,000 clones; roughly 88% of them were found once. The biggest ten clones account for 0.95% to 1% of the sample. The sequenced sample consisted of PBMCs or T cells enriched from blood (not recorded which). The receptors shown here come from a woman in her thirties with acute COVID-19.

The chain uses TRBV19 and TRBJ2-1; a weak D match, TRBD2 (6 bases). Germline assignment: CDR1 LNHDA and CDR2 SQIVND (reference sequence). The CDR3 consists of 16 residues. V lost 1 base and J lost 0, with 10 bases in between. In nucleotides, the CDR3 is TGTGCCAGTAGTATAGTCGGGGGTAGCTCCTACAATGAGCAGTTCTTC. It encodes CASSIVGGSSYNEQFF.

The V call is TRBV6-2 or TRBV6-3, the J call TRBJ2-6; D call uncertain. V lost 5 bases to trimming and J lost 1 base, with 12 bases between them. In germline, CDR1 is MNHEY, CDR2 SVGEGT. The CDR3 extends over 16 amino acids. The DNA for the CDR3 is TGTGCCAGCAGTAAACCGGTCCTTTCTGGGGCCAACGTCCTGACTTTC. Translation gives CASSKPVLSGANVLTF.

The CDR3 loop reads CASSATSGGAGTGELFF. The CDR3 DNA reads TGCGCCAGCAGCGCGACTAGCGGGGGGGCCGGGACCGGGGAGCTGTTTTTT. V and J are TRBV5-1 and TRBJ2-2, with 14 nucleotides matching TRBD2. The CDR3 runs to 17 residues. Germline-derived CDR1 and CDR2 are SGHRS and YFSETQ. Trimming cost V 4 bases and J 5 bases; bases outside gene matches: 7.

A word on this clone: The identical CDR3 is also encoded by other nucleotide sequences in the sample. J is TRBJ1-2 and V is TRBV27; D is perhaps TRBD1 (5 bases). CDR3 length equals 12 residues. In germline, CDR1 is MNHEY, CDR2 SMNVEV (reference sequence). The V and J ends lost 5 bases and 4 bases respectively, with 8 bases between them. CDR3 sequence: CASSDRSYGYTF. The CDR3 DNA reads as TGTGCCAGCAGTGACAGATCCTATGGCTACACCTTC.

The V call is TRBV9, the J call TRBJ2-1; D is uncertain. The V and J ends lost 4 bases and 8 bases respectively, with 13 bases between them. The CDR3 is 13 amino acids. In germline, CDR1 is SGDLS, CDR2 YYNGEE. CDR3 region: CASSTRPAYEQFF. The CDR3 nucleotides read TGTGCCAGCAGCACGAGGCCCGCGTATGAGCAGTTCTTC.

V is TRBV7-2 and J is TRBJ2-1; perhaps TRBD2 as D (7 bases). The germline CDR1 and CDR2 sequences are SGHTA and FQGNSA. CDR3 length equals 14 residues. Trimming stripped 8 bases from V and 4 bases from J, with 15 bases between. The CDR3 region is CASGTGGSYNEQFF. CDR3 in DNA: TGTGCCAGCGGCACGGGGGGCTCGTACAATGAGCAGTTCTTC.

V usage is TRBV21-1 and J usage is TRBJ1-5; the table's TRBD1 call for D was not verified on the DNA. TRBV21-1 is shown as a pseudogene. The CDR3 sequence is 16 residues long. CDR3 in amino acids: CASSKILSGDNQPQHF. CDR3 DNA: TGTGCCAGCAGCAAAATATTATCAGGGGACAATCAGCCCCAGCATTTT.

This chain connects TRBV5-1 to TRBJ2-3; 10 bases align to TRBD2. CDR1 is SGHRS and CDR2 is YFSETQ in the germline V gene. J gave up 8 bases and V 4 bases, and 13 bases lay outside the gene matches. This CDR3 is built from 16 residues. The DNA for the CDR3 is TGCGCCAGCAGCGAACTTACTAGCGGGGTAGGGGGTACGCAGTATTTT. As protein: CASSELTSGVGGTQYF.

The chain has TRBV7-2 and TRBJ2-2; possibly TRBD1 for D (6 bases). Trimming pared 6 bases from V and 2 bases from J, leaving 10 bases between. The CDR3 sequence is 14 residues long. Looked up from germline, CDR1 is SGHTA and CDR2 is FQGNSA. CDR3 amino acids: CASRPTGNTGELFF. The CDR3 DNA follows: TGTGCCAGCAGACCGACAGGAAACACCGGGGAGCTGTTTTTT.

The V gene is TRBV5-1, the J gene TRBJ2-7, with 7 bases matching TRBD1. This CDR3 contains 13 residues. Germline CDR1 and CDR2: SGHRS and YFSETQ. Germline trimming cut 3 bases from V and 3 bases from J; bases unmatched to any gene: 3. CDR3 sequence reads: CASSSNRGYEQYF. The DNA for the CDR3 is TGCGCCAGCAGCTCTAACAGGGGCTACGAGCAGTACTTC.

The chain uses TRBV19 and TRBJ1-1; 7 positions match TRBD1. The germline gives CDR1 LNHDA, CDR2 SQIVND (reference sequence). J gave up 2 bases and V 9 bases, and 18 bases lay outside the gene matches. This CDR3 is built from 17 residues. The CDR3 loop is CASSKRGRWLGNTEAFF. DNA for the CDR3: TGTGCCAGCTCCAAGAGGGGGCGCTGGTTGGGAAACACTGAAGCTTTCTTT. Drawing the rest from reference TRBV19 and TRBJ1-1, the complete variable domain is DGGITQSPKYLFRKEGQNVTLSCEQNLNHDAMYWYRQDPGQGLRLIYYSQIVNDFQKGDIAEGYSVSREKKESFPLTVTSAQKNPTAFYLCASSKRGRWLGNTEAFFGQGTRLTVV.

This clone was seen just once. J is TRBJ1-6 and V is TRBV6-4; 8 bases agree with TRBD1. Germline V CDR1 and CDR2: MRHNA, SNTAGT. CDR3 length: 13 residues. Trimming cost V 4 bases and J 8 bases; bases outside gene matches: 1. The CDR3 bases are TGTGCCAGCAGTGCGACAGGGGATTCACCCCTCCACTTT. Translating it yields CASSATGDSPLHF.

This sequence joins TRBV10-3 and TRBJ1-2, with a possible D match to TRBD1 (5 bases). CDR3 length: 13 residues. The germline V gene encodes CDR1 ENHRY and CDR2 SYGVKD. Trimming left V 2 bases short and J 1 base short, with 5 bases between. The DNA of the CDR3 is TGTGCCATCAGTGAGGACAGTAACTATGGCTACACCTTC. Amino acids: CAISEDSNYGYTF.

The J gene is TRBJ2-7, the V gene TRBV7-2, with TRBD2 as a possible D gene (6 bases). This CDR3 has 13 residues. Germline-derived CDR1 and CDR2 are SGHTA and FQGNSA. V gave up 3 bases and J gave up 6 bases, with 12 bases separating them. The CDR3 DNA sequence: TGTGCCAGCAGCTTCTGGGGACTCGCCGAGCAGTACTTC. Translated: CASSFWGLAEQYF.

This chain links TRBV2 with TRBJ2-2; 7 bases fit TRBD1. Germline assignment: CDR1 SNHLY and CDR2 FYNNEI. The CDR3 is made up of 15 amino acids. The V segment lost 6 bases and the J segment 0 bases; nucleotides outside the gene matches: 4. CDR3 DNA: TGTGCCAGCAGGACAGGGACCTCGAACACCGGGGAGCTGTTTTTT. Its protein product is CASRTGTSNTGELFF. The entire variable domain, with the rest obtained from reference TRBV2 and TRBJ2-2, is as follows: EPEVTQTPSHQVTQMGQEVILRCVPISNHLYFYWYRQILGQKVEFLVSFYNNEISEKSEIFDDQFSVERPDGSNFTLKIRSTKLEDSAMYFCASRTGTSNTGELFFGEGSRLTVL.

The chain recombines TRBV27 with TRBJ2-7; 11 bases line up with TRBD2. V was pared by 6 bases and J by 0 bases, with 7 bases of the junction left unmatched. Per germline, CDR1 MNHEY and CDR2 SMNVEV (reference sequence). The CDR3 spans 16 residues. In DNA form, the CDR3 reads TGTGCCAGCAGCGGTCCCGGGACTAGCGGCTCCTACGAGCAGTACTTC. Translated, it gives CASSGPGTSGSYEQYF.

The rearrangement uses TRBV25-1 and TRBJ1-1, with a weak D call TRBD1 (6 bases). Trimming took 4 bases from V and 4 from J, leaving 10 bases between them. The germline gives CDR1 MGHDK, CDR2 SYGVNS. The CDR3 contains 13 residues. The CDR3, as DNA: TGTGCCAGCAGTGGGGAGGGGGGCACTGAAGCTTTCTTT. It translates to CASSGEGGTEAFF.

The rearrangement uses TRBV19 and TRBJ1-1, with D possibly matching TRBD1 (6 bases). This CDR3 contains 15 residues. V dropped 9 bases and J dropped 4 bases, with 21 bases sitting between them. From germline, CDR1 is LNHDA and CDR2 SQIVND (reference sequence). The CDR3 region has the DNA TGTGCCAGCCAAAGGGGGTCCTTTGTGACCACTGAAGCTTTCTTT. Its protein product is CASQRGSFVTTEAFF.

This clone occurred a few times. The chain uses TRBV10-2 and TRBJ2-3, with TRBD2 matching over 8 bases. V lost 3 bases and J lost 1; bases outside the gene matches: 6. Germline loops: CDR1 WSHSY, CDR2 SAAADI. The CDR3 spans 16 residues. CDR3 sequence reads: CASSETGLGRTDTQYF. The CDR3 coding sequence is TGCGCCAGCAGTGAAACGGGACTAGGTCGCACAGATACGCAGTATTTT.

The CDR3 loop is CATSDPGQGLGGYTF. The CDR3 DNA sequence: TGTGCCACCAGTGACCCCGGACAGGGGTTGGGCGGCTACACCTTC. The V and J genes are TRBV24-1 and TRBJ1-2; TRBD1 matches at 9 bases. This CDR3 is built from 15 residues. CDR1 KGHDR and CDR2 SFDVKD come from the germline V gene. J gave up 8 bases and V 4 bases, and 10 bases lay outside the gene matches.

The genes are TRBV5-1 and TRBJ2-2, with 7 bases identical to TRBD1. The length of the CDR3 is 16 residues. Germline V CDR1 and CDR2: SGHRS, YFSETQ. Trimming cost V 3 bases and J 2 bases; bases outside gene matches: 7. The CDR3 reads CASSSTGTANTGELFF. The CDR3 nucleotides read TGCGCCAGCAGCTCAACCGGGACAGCCAACACCGGGGAGCTGTTTTTT. Combining the CDR3 with reference TRBV5-1 and TRBJ2-2 gives the whole variable domain KAGVTQTPRYLIKTRGQQVTLSCSPISGHRSVSWYQQTPGQGLQFLFEYFSETQRNKGNFPGRFSGRQFSNSRSEMNVSTLELGDSALYLCASSSTGTANTGELFFGEGSRLTVL.